This TCR beta chain was recovered during a study of blood T cell repertoires in COVID-19. Overall study context: The origin of the acute and convalescent COVID-19 samples was the United States, Italy and Spain.

Per the original methods: The authors estimated nucleated cell counts from reference gene primer amplification. TCRdb keeps only in-frame clones here, not all; method: immunoSEQ multiplex PCR. For V, J and clone size, that table is used; D and trimming come from the DNA. This sample has over 90,000 clones, with around 84% found just once. The sequence was collected from a woman aged 60 to 75 in a cohort sampled during active or convalescent COVID-19. The sample consisted of peripheral blood.

CDR3 region: CSVDETGVNEKLFF. CDR3 DNA sequence: TGCAGCGTTGATGAGACAGGAGTTAATGAAAAACTGTTTTTT. This chain links TRBV29-1 with TRBJ1-4, with D possibly matching TRBD1 (6 bases). This CDR3 comprises 14 residues. Per the germline V gene, CDR1 is SQVTM and CDR2 is ANQGSEA. V shed 3 bases and J shed 4 bases, with 12 bases lying between them.